A selection of T cell receptor beta chains follows, all from one sample in a study of blood T cell repertoires in COVID-19. Only in-frame clones appear in the TCRdb table, and some are missing; sequencing was by immunoSEQ multiplex PCR. The sample consists of around 100,000 clones, about three quarters of them appearing once. Sequenced: peripheral blood. These receptors were collected from a man older than 75 with acute or convalescent COVID-19. Both conserved end residues are part of each CDR3. The order of the fields is clone size, J gene, V gene, D gene, CDR3 DNA, CDR3 protein. D genes are given only for firm matches. Some rows mark clone size as missing; the rest say once, few, many or name a class of expanded clone.

NA TRBJ2-2 TRBV18 NA TGTGCCAGCTCTCGACTAGTTGGGGAGCTGTTTTTT CASSRLVGELFF
NA TRBJ2-1 TRBV7-2 TRBD2 TGTGCCAGCAGCTTAATTAGGGCCGATCTAGCGGGAGTCAATGAGCAGTTCTTC CASSLIRADLAGVNEQFF
NA TRBJ1-3 TRBV10-3 NA TGTGCCAGCCAGGGATCTGGAAACACCATATATTTT CASQGSGNTIYF
NA TRBJ2-7 TRBV18 TRBD1 TGTGCCAGCTCACCCCATGGACAGGGGCAGAGCGAGCAGTACTTC CASSPHGQGQSEQYF
NA TRBJ2-5 TRBV19 NA TGTGCCAGTAGTTTCCCGACCGCGGCGGAGACCCAGTACTTC CASSFPTAAETQYF
few TRBJ1-6 TRBV30 TRBD1 TGTGCCTCGGGACAGGGCAATTCACCCCTCCACTTT CASGQGNSPLHF
NA TRBJ1-3 TRBV5-1 NA TGCGCCAGCAGCGAGGGCTCTGGAAACACCATATATTTT CASSEGSGNTIYF
once TRBJ1-5 TRBV27 NA TGTGCCAGCAGTTTTTTCGGGGGGGAGCCCCAGCATTTT CASSFFGGEPQHF
NA TRBJ2-7 TRBV9 NA TGTGCCAGCAGCGGCCCGGAGGCCTCCTACGAGCAGTACTTC CASSGPEASYEQYF
few TRBJ2-6 TRBV28 NA TGTGCCAGCAGTGGAATTACAGGGCACACCCTCTCTGGGGCCAACGTCCTGACTTTC CASSGITGHTLSGANVLTF
NA TRBJ1-1 TRBV29-1 NA TGCAGCGCCGTCAGGGCCATGATGAACACTGAAGCTTTCTTT CSAVRAMMNTEAFF
NA TRBJ1-2 TRBV6-5 NA TGTGCCAGCAGTTCGCTAGGAGAGGGCTACTATGGCTACACCTTC CASSSLGEGYYGYTF
NA TRBJ2-7 TRBV15 TRBD2 TGTGCCACCAGGCGGGAGGGGGCCTACGAGCAGTACTTC CATRREGAYEQYF
few TRBJ2-7 TRBV20-1 NA TGCAGTGAGAAGAGGACTTACGAGCAGTACTTC CSEKRTYEQYF
NA TRBJ2-3 TRBV7-2 NA TGTGCCAGCAACTTAGTCCCTAGACTCACAGATACGCAGTATTTT CASNLVPRLTDTQYF
NA TRBJ2-7 TRBV4-1 TRBD2 TGCGCCAGCAGCCAAGCGGCTAGCGGAGCCTACGAGCAGTACTTC CASSQAASGAYEQYF
few TRBJ2-2 TRBV6-2/TRBV6-3 TRBD1 TGTGCCAGCAGTTACTCGGGGACAGCCACCGGGGAGCTGTTTTTT CASSYSGTATGELFF
NA TRBJ2-5 TRBV27 NA TGTGCCAGCAGCCTGGGGGCCACCAACGCAGAGACCCAGTACTTC CASSLGATNAETQYF
NA TRBJ1-2 TRBV28 TRBD1 TGTGCCAGCAGTTTAACCGACAGGGGGGGCTATGGCTACACCTTC CASSLTDRGGYGYTF
NA TRBJ1-2 TRBV4-3 NA TGCGCCAGCAGCCAAGAAGGCGTTGGGACAAACTATGGCTACACCTTC CASSQEGVGTNYGYTF
NA TRBJ2-6 TRBV5-4 TRBD1 TGTGCCAGCAGCCTGGGACAGGGCAACCCTGGGGCCAACGTCCTGACTTTC CASSLGQGNPGANVLTF
NA TRBJ2-6 TRBV24-1 NA TGTGCCACCAGTGATTCGGGGGCCAACGTCCTGACTTTC CATSDSGANVLTF
NA TRBJ1-3 TRBV6-5 TRBD1 TGTGCCAGCAGTTACGGGACAGCGATCTCTGGAAACACCATATATTTT CASSYGTAISGNTIYF
NA TRBJ2-1 TRBV20-1 NA TGCAGTGCTAGTGGTTGGGGCGGGATCGGAGAGCAGTTCTTC CSASGWGGIGEQFF
NA TRBJ1-1 TRBV2 NA TGTGCCAGCAGACCGACAGGTCAGAGGACTGAAGCTTTCTTT CASRPTGQRTEAFF
once TRBJ2-1 TRBV28 NA TGTGCCAGCAGGGGACTGCCCGGGGATGAGCAGTTCTTC CASRGLPGDEQFF